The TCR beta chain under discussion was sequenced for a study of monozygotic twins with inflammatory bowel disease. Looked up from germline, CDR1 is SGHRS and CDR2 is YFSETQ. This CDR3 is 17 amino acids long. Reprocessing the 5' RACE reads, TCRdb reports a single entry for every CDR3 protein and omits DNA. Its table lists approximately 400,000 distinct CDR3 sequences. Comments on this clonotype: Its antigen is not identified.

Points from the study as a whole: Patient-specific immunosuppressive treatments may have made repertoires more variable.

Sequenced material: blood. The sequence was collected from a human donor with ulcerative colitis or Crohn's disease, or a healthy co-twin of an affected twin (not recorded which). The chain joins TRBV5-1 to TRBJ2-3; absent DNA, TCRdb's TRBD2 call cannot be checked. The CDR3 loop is CASTRTSGGALTDTQYF.